This T cell receptor (beta chain) was observed in a study of shared clonotypes between healthy human individuals. Study summary: The plates for each donor numbered three CD4 naive, three CD4 memory, two CD8 naive and one CD8 memory.

Germline lookup yields CDR1 MDHEN and CDR2 SYDVKM. J was trimmed by 4 bases and V by 10 bases; bases with no gene match: 9. The CDR3 spans 14 residues. TCRdb keeps only in-frame clones here, not all; method: immunoSEQ multiplex PCR. The sample lists some 1,400,000 clones, roughly 96% seen once, with roughly 1.1% in the top ten. CD4+ cells yielded CD45RA+ naive and CD45RA-negative memory subsets. This rearrangement joins TRBV28 to TRBJ1-5; 8 bases are shared with TRBD1. The sequenced sample consisted of naive CD4+ T cells sorted from blood. Subset noted: CD45RA+ positively selected. This clonotype was sampled from a man younger than 45 in good health. In DNA form, the CDR3 reads TGTGCCAAAAGCCCGGGACAGGTTAATCAGCCCCAGCATTTT. Protein sequence: CAKSPGQVNQPQHF.